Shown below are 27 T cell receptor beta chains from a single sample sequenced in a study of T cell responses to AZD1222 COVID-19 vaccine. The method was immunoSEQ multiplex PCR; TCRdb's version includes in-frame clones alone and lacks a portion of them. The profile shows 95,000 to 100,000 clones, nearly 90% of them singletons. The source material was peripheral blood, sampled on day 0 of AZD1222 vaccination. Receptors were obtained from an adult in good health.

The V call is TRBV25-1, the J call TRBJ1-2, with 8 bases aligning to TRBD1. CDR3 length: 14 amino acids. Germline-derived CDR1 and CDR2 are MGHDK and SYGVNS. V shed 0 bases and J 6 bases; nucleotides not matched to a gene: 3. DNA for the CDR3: TGTGCCAGCAGTGAATATAAGACAGGGGATGGCTACACCTTC. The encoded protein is CASSEYKTGDGYTF.

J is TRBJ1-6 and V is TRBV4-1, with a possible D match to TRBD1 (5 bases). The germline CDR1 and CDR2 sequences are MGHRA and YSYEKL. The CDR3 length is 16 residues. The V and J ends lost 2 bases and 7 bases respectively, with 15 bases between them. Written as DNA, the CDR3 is TGCGCCAGCAGCCAACCCCTCCAGGACATCAATTCACCCCTCCACTTT. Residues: CASSQPLQDINSPLHF.

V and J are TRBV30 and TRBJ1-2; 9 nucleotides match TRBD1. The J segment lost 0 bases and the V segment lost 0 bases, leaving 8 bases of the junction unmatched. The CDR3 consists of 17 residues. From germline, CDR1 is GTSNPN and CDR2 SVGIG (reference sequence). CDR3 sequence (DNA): TGTGCCTGGAGTGTACGTAAGGGGACAGGGTCTAACTATGGCTACACCTTC. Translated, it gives CAWSVRKGTGSNYGYTF.

CDR3: CSVTEAGVTNYGYTF. CDR3 DNA: TGCAGCGTTACGGAGGCTGGGGTTACTAACTATGGCTACACCTTC. The chain recombines TRBV29-1 with TRBJ1-2; D call uncertain. CDR1 SQVTM and CDR2 ANQGSEA come from the germline V gene. The CDR3 is made up of 15 amino acids. The ends were cut back, 5 bases at V and 0 bases at J, with 16 bases in the middle.

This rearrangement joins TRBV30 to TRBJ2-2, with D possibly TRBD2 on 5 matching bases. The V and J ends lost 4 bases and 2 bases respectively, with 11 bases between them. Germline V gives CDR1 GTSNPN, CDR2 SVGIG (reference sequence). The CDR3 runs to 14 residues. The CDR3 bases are TGTGCCTGGACGGAGGCCGCTAACACCGGGGAGCTGTTTTTT. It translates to CAWTEAANTGELFF.

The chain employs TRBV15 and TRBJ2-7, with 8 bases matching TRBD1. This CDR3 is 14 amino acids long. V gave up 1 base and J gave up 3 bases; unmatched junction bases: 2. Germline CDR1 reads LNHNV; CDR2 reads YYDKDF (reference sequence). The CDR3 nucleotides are TGTGCCACCAGCAGAGGGGACAGGAACTACGAGCAGTACTTC. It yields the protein CATSRGDRNYEQYF.

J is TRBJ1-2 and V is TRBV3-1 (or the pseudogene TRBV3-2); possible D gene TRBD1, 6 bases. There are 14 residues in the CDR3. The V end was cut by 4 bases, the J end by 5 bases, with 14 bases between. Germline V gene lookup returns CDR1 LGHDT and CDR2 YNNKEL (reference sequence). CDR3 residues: CASSLSTGGYGYTF. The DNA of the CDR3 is TGTGCCAGCAGCCTTTCGACAGGTGGTTATGGCTACACCTTC.

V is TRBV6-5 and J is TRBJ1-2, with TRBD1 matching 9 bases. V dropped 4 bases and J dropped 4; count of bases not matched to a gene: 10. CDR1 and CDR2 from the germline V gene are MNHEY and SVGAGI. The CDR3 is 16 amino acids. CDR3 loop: CASSFRSTGGSYGYTF. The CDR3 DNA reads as TGTGCCAGCAGTTTTCGATCTACAGGGGGCAGCTATGGCTACACCTTC.

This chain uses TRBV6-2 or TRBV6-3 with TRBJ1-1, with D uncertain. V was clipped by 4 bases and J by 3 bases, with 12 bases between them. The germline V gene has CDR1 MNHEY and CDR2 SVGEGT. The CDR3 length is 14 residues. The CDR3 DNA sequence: TGTGCCAGCAGTTGGACGTCGCCCTACACTGAAGCTTTCTTT. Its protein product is CASSWTSPYTEAFF.

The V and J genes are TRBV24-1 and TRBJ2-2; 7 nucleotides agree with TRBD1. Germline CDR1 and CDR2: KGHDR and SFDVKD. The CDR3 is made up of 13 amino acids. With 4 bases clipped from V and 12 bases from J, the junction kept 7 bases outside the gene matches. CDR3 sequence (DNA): TGTGCCACCAGTGACAACAGGGGAGTAAAGCTGTTTTTT. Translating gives CATSDNRGVKLFF.

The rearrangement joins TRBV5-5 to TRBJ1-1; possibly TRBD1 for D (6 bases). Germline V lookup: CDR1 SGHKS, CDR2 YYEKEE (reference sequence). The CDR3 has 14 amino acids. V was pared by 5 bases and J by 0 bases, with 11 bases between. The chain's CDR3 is CASSDRSMNTEAFF. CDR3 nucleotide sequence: TGTGCCAGCAGTGACAGGTCCATGAACACTGAAGCTTTCTTT.

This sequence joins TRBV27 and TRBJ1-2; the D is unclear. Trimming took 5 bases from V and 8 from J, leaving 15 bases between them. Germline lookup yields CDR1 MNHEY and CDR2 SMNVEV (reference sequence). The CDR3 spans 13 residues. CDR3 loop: CASSLYPQRGYTF. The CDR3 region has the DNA TGTGCCAGCAGTCTTTACCCCCAACGGGGCTACACCTTC.

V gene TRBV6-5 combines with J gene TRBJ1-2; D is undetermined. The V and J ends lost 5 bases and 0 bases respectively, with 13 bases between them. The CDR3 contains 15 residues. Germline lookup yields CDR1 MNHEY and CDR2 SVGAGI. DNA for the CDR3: TGTGCCAGCAGTCCGACGGTGACAACTAACTATGGCTACACCTTC. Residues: CASSPTVTTNYGYTF.

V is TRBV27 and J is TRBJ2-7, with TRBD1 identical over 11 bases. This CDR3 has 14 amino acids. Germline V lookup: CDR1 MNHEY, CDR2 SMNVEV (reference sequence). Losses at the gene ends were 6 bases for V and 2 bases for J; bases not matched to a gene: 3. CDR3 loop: CASRGQGAPYEQYF. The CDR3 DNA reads TGTGCCAGCAGAGGACAGGGGGCCCCCTACGAGCAGTACTTC.

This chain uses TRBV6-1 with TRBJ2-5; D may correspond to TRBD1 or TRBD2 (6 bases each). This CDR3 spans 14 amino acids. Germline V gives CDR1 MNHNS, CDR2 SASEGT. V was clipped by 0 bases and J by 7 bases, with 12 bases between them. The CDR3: CASSEAPGARTQYF. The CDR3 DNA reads TGTGCCAGCAGTGAAGCGCCGGGGGCGCGGACCCAGTACTTC.

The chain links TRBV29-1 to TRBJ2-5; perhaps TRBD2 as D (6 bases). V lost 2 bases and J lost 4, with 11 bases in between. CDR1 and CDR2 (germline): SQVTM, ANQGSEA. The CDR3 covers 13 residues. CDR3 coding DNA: TGCAGCGTTGAAAGCGGGTCCGGAGAGACCCAGTACTTC. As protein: CSVESGSGETQYF.

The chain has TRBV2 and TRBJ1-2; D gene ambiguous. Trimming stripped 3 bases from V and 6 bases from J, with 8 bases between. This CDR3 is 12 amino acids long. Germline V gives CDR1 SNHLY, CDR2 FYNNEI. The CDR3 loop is CASSESRDGYTF. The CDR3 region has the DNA TGTGCCAGCAGTGAGAGTCGGGATGGCTACACCTTC.

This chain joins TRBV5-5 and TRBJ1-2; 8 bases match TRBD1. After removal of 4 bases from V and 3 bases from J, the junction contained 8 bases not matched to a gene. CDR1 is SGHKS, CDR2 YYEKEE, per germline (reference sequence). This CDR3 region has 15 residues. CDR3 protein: CASSGRTGFDYGYTF. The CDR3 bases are TGTGCCAGCAGCGGACGGACAGGGTTCGACTATGGCTACACCTTC.

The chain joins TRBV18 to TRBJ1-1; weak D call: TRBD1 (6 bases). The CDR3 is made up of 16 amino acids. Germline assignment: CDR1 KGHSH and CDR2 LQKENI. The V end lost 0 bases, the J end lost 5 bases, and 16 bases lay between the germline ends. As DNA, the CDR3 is TGTGCCAGCTCACCACCGGGACACTTGACGAGGACTGAAGCTTTCTTT. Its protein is CASSPPGHLTRTEAFF.

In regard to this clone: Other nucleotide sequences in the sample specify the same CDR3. The CDR3 sequence: CASSLRGTYGYTF. CDR3 bases: TGTGCCAGCAGTTTAAGGGGAACGTATGGCTACACCTTC. The V call is TRBV27, the J call TRBJ1-2, with a possible D match to TRBD1 (5 bases). This CDR3 spans 13 amino acids. From germline, CDR1 is MNHEY and CDR2 SMNVEV (reference sequence). Between the trimmed V and J ends, which lost 2 bases and 5 bases, there was a span of 9 bases.

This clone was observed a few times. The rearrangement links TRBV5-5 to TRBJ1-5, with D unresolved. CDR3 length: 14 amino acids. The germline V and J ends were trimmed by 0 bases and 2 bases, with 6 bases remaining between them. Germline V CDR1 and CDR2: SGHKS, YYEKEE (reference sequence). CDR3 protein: CASSLGQRNQPQHF. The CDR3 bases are TGTGCCAGCAGCTTGGGGCAACGCAATCAGCCCCAGCATTTT.

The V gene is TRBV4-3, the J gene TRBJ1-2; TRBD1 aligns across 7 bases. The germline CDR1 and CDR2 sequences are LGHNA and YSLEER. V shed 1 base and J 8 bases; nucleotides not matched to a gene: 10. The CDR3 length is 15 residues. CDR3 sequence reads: CASSQGDREVGGYTF. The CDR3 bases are TGCGCCAGCAGCCAAGGAGACAGGGAGGTTGGAGGCTACACCTTC.

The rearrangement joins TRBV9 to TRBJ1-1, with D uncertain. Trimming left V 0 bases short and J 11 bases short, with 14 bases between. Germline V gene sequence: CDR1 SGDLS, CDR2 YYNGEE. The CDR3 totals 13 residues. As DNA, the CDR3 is TGTGCCAGCAGCGTAGCTCCTTCCGGGCGGGCTTTCTTT. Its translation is CASSVAPSGRAFF.

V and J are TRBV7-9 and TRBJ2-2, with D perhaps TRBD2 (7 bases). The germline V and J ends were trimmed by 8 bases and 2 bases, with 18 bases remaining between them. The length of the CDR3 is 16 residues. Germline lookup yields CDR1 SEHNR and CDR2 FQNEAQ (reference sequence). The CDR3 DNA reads TGTGCCAGCGTAAGGATCGGGGGGCCTAACACCGGGGAGCTGTTTTTT. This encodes CASVRIGGPNTGELFF. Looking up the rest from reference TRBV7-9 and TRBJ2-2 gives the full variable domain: DTGVSQNPRHKITKRGQNVTFRCDPISEHNRLYWYRQTLGQGPEFLTYFQNEAQLEKSRLLSDRFSAERPKGSFSTLEIQRTEQGDSAMYLCASVRIGGPNTGELFFGEGSRLTVL.

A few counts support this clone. The chain's CDR3 is CASSANNEGELFF. In DNA, the CDR3 is TGTGCCAGTAGTGCCAACAATGAGGGGGAGCTGTTTTTT. This chain links TRBV19 with TRBJ2-2; D uncertain. The germline V gene has CDR1 LNHDA and CDR2 SQIVND (reference sequence). The germline V and J ends were trimmed by 5 bases and 8 bases, with 12 bases remaining between them. This CDR3 has 13 residues.

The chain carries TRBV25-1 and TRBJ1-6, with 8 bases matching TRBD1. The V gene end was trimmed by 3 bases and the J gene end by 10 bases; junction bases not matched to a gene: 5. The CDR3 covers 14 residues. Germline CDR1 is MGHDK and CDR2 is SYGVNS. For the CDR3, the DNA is TGTGCCAGCAGTGACACAGGGGGTTGGTCACCCCTCCACTTT. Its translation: CASSDTGGWSPLHF.

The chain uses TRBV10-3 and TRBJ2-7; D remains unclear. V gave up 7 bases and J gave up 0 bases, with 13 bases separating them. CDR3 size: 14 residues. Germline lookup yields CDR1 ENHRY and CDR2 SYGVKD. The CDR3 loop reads CAIMRGPSSYEQYF. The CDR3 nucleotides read TGTGCCATCATGCGCGGACCCAGCTCCTACGAGCAGTACTTC.